This T cell receptor beta chain was sequenced in a study of CDR3 diversity in severe acne. One entry per CDR3 protein, called by TCRdb with MiXCR from the PCR reads. The sample has roughly 100,000 distinct CDR3 sequences, roughly half seen once; the top ten hold roughly 12%. Notes on this clonotype: Just one base apart from a much larger clone, this may be a read error.

This TCR derives from a male donor with acne. The sequenced sample was blood.

CDR3 sequence (DNA): TGTACCAGCAGCTTAGCAGGGGGAGAAGAAAAACTGTTTTTT. It encodes CTSSLAGGEEKLFF. The V and J genes are TRBV7-9 and TRBJ1-4; 7 nucleotides line up with TRBD1. This CDR3 has 14 residues. The germline V gene has CDR1 SEHNR and CDR2 FQNEAQ (reference sequence).